This TCR beta chain was sequenced during a study of blood T cell repertoires in COVID-19. Only in-frame clones appear in the TCRdb table, and some are missing; sequencing was by immunoSEQ multiplex PCR. The data contain about 110,000 clones, about 89% of them seen just once; the ten biggest clones take up approximately 4.7%. Trimming cost V 5 bases and J 0 bases, with 8 bases left between them. CDR3 length: 15 residues. The germline gives CDR1 MNHEY, CDR2 SVGAGI. Sequencing was done on a sample of peripheral blood. The rearrangement uses TRBV6-5 and TRBJ1-6; D remains unclear. The clonotype originates from a man aged 35 to 55 with acute or convalescent COVID-19. The CDR3 nucleotides are TGTGCCAGCAGTCTAGCGGGCTCCTATAATTCACCCCTCCACTTT. Residues: CASSLAGSYNSPLHF.